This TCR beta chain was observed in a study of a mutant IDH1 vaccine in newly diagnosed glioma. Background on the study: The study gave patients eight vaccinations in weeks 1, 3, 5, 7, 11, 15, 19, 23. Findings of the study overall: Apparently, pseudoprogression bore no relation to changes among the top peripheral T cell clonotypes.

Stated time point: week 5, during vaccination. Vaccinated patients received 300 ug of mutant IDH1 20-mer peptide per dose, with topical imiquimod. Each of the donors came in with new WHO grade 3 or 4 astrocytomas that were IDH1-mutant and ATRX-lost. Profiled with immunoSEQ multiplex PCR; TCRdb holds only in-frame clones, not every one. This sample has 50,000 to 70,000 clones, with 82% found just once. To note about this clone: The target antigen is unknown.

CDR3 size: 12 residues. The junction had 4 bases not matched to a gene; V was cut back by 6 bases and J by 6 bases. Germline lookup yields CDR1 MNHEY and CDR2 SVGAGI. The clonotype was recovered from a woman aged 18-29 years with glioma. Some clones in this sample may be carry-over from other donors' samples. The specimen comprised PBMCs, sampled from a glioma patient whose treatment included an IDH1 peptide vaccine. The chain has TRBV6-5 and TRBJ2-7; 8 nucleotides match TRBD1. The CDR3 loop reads CASSYTGGEQYF. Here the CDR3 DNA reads TGTGCCAGCAGCTACACAGGGGGCGAGCAGTACTTC.